Listed below are T cell receptor beta chains from one sample, sequenced in a study of cytomegalovirus exposure and HLA in healthy donors. Method: immunoSEQ multiplex PCR; TCRdb's copy keeps in-frame clones and lacks some. Of under 150,000 clones in the sample, about four fifths were seen once. Sequencing input: PBMCs. The receptors derive from a man aged 18-30 years in good health and CMV-seronegative. The CDR3 runs from the conserved cysteine through the conserved F or W. Fields, in order: CDR3 length, clone size, V gene, D gene, J gene, CDR3 DNA, CDR3 protein. A D gene is named only where the DNA matches it firmly. Only some rows state a clone size, as once, few, many or a class for expanded clones.

17,few,TRBV7-9,.,TRBJ1-3,TGTGCCAGCAGCTCCCATCCAGCTACAGGGATCGGAAACACCATATATTTT,CASSSHPATGIGNTIYF
15,.,TRBV10-2,TRBD1,TRBJ2-3,TGCGCCAGCGCAAGAGGGGGACAGGGAGGAGATACGCAGTATTTT,CASARGGQGGDTQYF
13,.,TRBV15,TRBD1,TRBJ1-2,TGTGCCACCAGCGGACAGGGGGCCCATGGCTACACCTTC,CATSGQGAHGYTF
14,.,TRBV7-2,TRBD1,TRBJ1-6,TGTGCCAGCAGCCCTGGGACAGTAAATTCACCCCTCCACTTT,CASSPGTVNSPLHF
17,.,TRBV4-3,TRBD2,TRBJ2-3,TGCGCCAGCAGCCATGAAGTAGCGGGGTCTAGCACAGATACGCAGTATTTT,CASSHEVAGSSTDTQYF
15,.,TRBV19,TRBD1,TRBJ1-5,TGTGCCAGTAGTGGTCACAGGGGTGGGGATCAGCCCCAGCATTTT,CASSGHRGGDQPQHF
13,.,TRBV4-1,.,TRBJ2-7,TGCGCCAGCAGCCAAGTCGAGACCTACGAGCAGTACTTC,CASSQVETYEQYF
13,.,TRBV30,TRBD1,TRBJ2-5,TGTGCCTGGAGTCAGGGGGCATGGGAGACCCAATACTTC,CAWSQGAWETQYF
14,many,TRBV18,.,TRBJ2-7,TGTGCCAGCTCACCACGCCCGGGGGCCTACGAGCAGTACTTC,CASSPRPGAYEQYF
16,.,TRBV15,.,TRBJ1-6,TGTGCCACCAGCAAAATCGACCGGAGTTATAATTCACCCCTCCACTTT,CATSKIDRSYNSPLHF
14,.,TRBV25-1,TRBD2,TRBJ2-3,TGTGCCAGCAGTAGCGGGGGGCGAACAGATACGCAGTATTTT,CASSSGGRTDTQYF
15,.,TRBV10-3,TRBD2,TRBJ2-7,TGTGCCATCACTGGACTAGCGGGTAGCTCCTACGAGCAGTACTTC,CAITGLAGSSYEQYF
14,.,TRBV2,.,TRBJ2-7,TGTGCCAGCAGTGAAGTTTGGACAGCCCGCGAGCAGTACTTC,CASSEVWTAREQYF
14,.,TRBV9,.,TRBJ1-4,TGTGCCAGCAGCGAAGACGGAGATAATGAAAAACTGTTTTTT,CASSEDGDNEKLFF
13,.,TRBV7-3,TRBD1,TRBJ1-1,TGTGCCAGCAGCCGTGACAGGGGCACTGAAGCTTTCTTT,CASSRDRGTEAFF
13,.,TRBV27,.,TRBJ2-7,TGTGCCAGCAGTTTATGGGGGGAGTACGAGCAGTACTTC,CASSLWGEYEQYF
12,.,TRBV7-9,.,TRBJ2-7,TGTGCCAGCAGCCCGGGGGACTACGAGCAGTACTTC,CASSPGDYEQYF
12,.,TRBV6-1,.,TRBJ2-7,TGTGCCAGCAGTGAAAGACGAGGCGAGCAGTACTTC,CASSERRGEQYF
14,.,TRBV4-3,.,TRBJ1-4,TGCGCCAGCAGCCAAGGGGCGAGGGAAGAAAAACTGTTTTTT,CASSQGAREEKLFF
17,.,TRBV5-1,TRBD1,TRBJ1-4,TGCGCCAGCAGCTTGGCCGGGACAGGAAGACTTAATGAAAAACTGTTTTTT,CASSLAGTGRLNEKLFF
17,.,TRBV21-1,.,TRBJ1-1,TGTGCCAGCAGCAAAGGCAAGGACAGGGGTTGTGGAGCTGAAGCTTTCTTT,CASSKGKDRGCGAEAFF
11,.,TRBV15,.,TRBJ1-1,TGTGCCACTACAGTGGGCACTGAAGCTTTCTTT,CATTVGTEAFF
16,.,TRBV7-2,TRBD2,TRBJ2-2,TGTGCCAGCAGCTCCCGACTAGCGGGGCCCACCGGGGAGCTGTTTTTT,CASSSRLAGPTGELFF
12,.,TRBV7-2,.,TRBJ1-1,TGTGCCAGCAGCGAGATCGTTGGTGAAGCTTTCTTT,CASSEIVGEAFF
16,.,TRBV6-5,TRBD1,TRBJ1-1,TGTGCCAGCAGTTACTCGAAGGGACAGGGGAACACTGAAGCTTTCTTT,CASSYSKGQGNTEAFF
15,.,TRBV30,.,TRBJ1-4,TGTGCCTGGAGAGCCCGCAGGGAGGTTAATGAAAAACTGTTTTTT,CAWRARREVNEKLFF
15,.,TRBV30,.,TRBJ2-3,TGTGCCCTCGCGGCCCGCGGCCCTAGCACAGATACGCAGTATTTT,CALAARGPSTDTQYF
16,.,TRBV19,.,TRBJ1-6,TGTGCCAGTAGTATAGATCGGGCGGAGGGCAATTCACCCCTCCACTTT,CASSIDRAEGNSPLHF
16,.,TRBV6-1,.,TRBJ2-5,TGTGCCAGCAGTGAACCTGGGAGGAGCACCCAAGAGACCCAGTACTTC,CASSEPGRSTQETQYF
20,.,TRBV9,.,TRBJ2-6,TGTGCCAGCAGCGTAGTGGCAGGGGGAGGATTAGGCTCTGGGGCCAACGTCCTGACTTTC,CASSVVAGGGLGSGANVLTF
14,.,TRBV5-1,.,TRBJ2-7,TGCGCCAGCAGCTTGGATGGCAGAAACTACGAGCAGTACTTC,CASSLDGRNYEQYF
15,.,TRBV5-1,TRBD1,TRBJ1-2,TGCGCCAGCAGCGCCCGACAGGGCCGGGACTATGGCTACACCTTC,CASSARQGRDYGYTF
12,.,TRBV30,.,TRBJ1-1,TGTGCCTGGAGTGTCGGAGGGGCTGAAGCTTTCTTT,CAWSVGGAEAFF
15,once,TRBV7-2,.,TRBJ1-1,TGTGCCAGCAGCACACGACAGATACCCAACACTGAAGCTTTCTTT,CASSTRQIPNTEAFF
16,.,TRBV19,.,TRBJ1-6,TGTGCCAGTACCGCCCGGGCACCGGGGGGTCCTCCACCCCTCCACTTT,CASTARAPGGPPPLHF
13,.,TRBV28,.,TRBJ1-5,TGTGCCAGCAGTTTAGCGCGCAATCAGCCCCAGCATTTT,CASSLARNQPQHF
15,once,TRBV6-5,.,TRBJ1-3,TGTGCCAGCAGTCGAGGTCCAAGTTCTGGAAACACCATATATTTT,CASSRGPSSGNTIYF
14,once,TRBV10-3,TRBD2,TRBJ2-7,TGTGCCATCAGTGCCGCGGGGGAGTACTACGAGCAGTACTTC,CAISAAGEYYEQYF
12,.,TRBV19,TRBD2,TRBJ2-7,TGTGCCAGTAGTACCCCCGGGAGGGAGCAGTACTTC,CASSTPGREQYF
15,.,TRBV28,TRBD1,TRBJ1-2,TGTGCCAGCACATCCGATGACAGGGGATACTATGGCTACACCTTC,CASTSDDRGYYGYTF
15,.,TRBV9,TRBD2,TRBJ2-2,TGTGCCAGCAGCGTATCGGGGGGGAACACCGGGGAGCTGTTTTTT,CASSVSGGNTGELFF
13,many,TRBV7-9,.,TRBJ1-5,TGTGCCAGCAGCTTGGCAGACAATCAGCCCCAGCATTTT,CASSLADNQPQHF
11,.,TRBV7-2,.,TRBJ2-7,TGTGCCAGCAGCTCCTACTACGAGCAGTACTTC,CASSSYYEQYF
14,.,TRBV10-1,TRBD1,TRBJ1-2,TGCGCCAGCAGTTCCTTCACGGACAGGCGTGGCTACACCTTC,CASSSFTDRRGYTF
16,.,TRBV5-1,TRBD1,TRBJ2-2,TGCGCCAGCAGCGATAACAGGGGGCTGAACACCGGGGAGCTGTTTTTT,CASSDNRGLNTGELFF
15,few,TRBV6-1,TRBD2,TRBJ2-7,TGTGCCAGCGGGGCTGGGACTAGCAGTCCGTACGAGCAGTACTTC,CASGAGTSSPYEQYF